This T cell receptor beta chain is from a study of breast tumors, draining lymph nodes, adjacent tissues. Study-wide results and limits: Tumor TCR diversity was below lymph nodes but above nontumor tissue. Compared with basal-like, luminal-like tumors shared significantly more repertoire with nontumor tissue.

The lymph nodes were axillary draining lymph nodes from breast cancer patients. This CDR3 comprises 14 residues. V lost 5 bases and J lost 3; bases outside the gene matches: 4. Germline V gene lookup returns CDR1 SNHLY and CDR2 FYNNEI. This clonotype was seen repeatedly, ten times or more. Its antigen is undetermined. TCRdb re-called the multiplex PCR reads through MiXCR, storing one row per CDR3 protein. Here the sample spans 200,000 or so distinct CDR3 sequences, 30% to 40% being singletons. The chain is built from TRBV2 and TRBJ2-7; 10 nucleotides agree with TRBD2. The sequencing input was axillary lymph node tissue. The sequence came from a female donor with breast cancer. Some clones in this sample may be carry-over from other donors' samples. The CDR3 DNA reads as TGTGCCAGCAGTTCGGGACTAGCGTACTACGAGCAGTACTTC. The encoded protein is CASSSGLAYYEQYF.